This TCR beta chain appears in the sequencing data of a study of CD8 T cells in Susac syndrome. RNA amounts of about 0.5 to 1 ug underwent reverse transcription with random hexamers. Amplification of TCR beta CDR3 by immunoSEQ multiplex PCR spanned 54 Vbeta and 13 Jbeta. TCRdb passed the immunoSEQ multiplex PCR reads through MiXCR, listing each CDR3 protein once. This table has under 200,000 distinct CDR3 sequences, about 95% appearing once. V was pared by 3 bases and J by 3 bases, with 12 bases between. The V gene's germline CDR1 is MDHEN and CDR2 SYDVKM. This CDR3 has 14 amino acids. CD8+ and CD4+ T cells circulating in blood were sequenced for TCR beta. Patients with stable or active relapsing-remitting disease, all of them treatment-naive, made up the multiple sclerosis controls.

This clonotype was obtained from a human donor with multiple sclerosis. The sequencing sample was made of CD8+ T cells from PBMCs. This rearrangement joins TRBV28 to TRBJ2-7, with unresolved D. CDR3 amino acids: CASSFRRRVYEQYF. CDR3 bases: TGTGCCAGCAGTTTTCGTCGACGCGTCTACGAGCAGTACTTC.